These 5 T cell receptor beta chains were all obtained from the same sample, sequenced in a study of blood T cells in healthy people across ages. PCR was performed a second time for 7 to 11 cycles using a sample-barcoded 5' primer and a J-beta primer mix. TCRdb reanalysed the 5' RACE reads using MiXCR and keeps one entry per CDR3 protein. The repertoire consists of around 800,000 distinct CDR3 sequences, with roughly 46% occurring once and the leading ten covering 18%. Sequenced input: blood. The receptors shown here come from an elderly man in good health.

J is TRBJ2-1 and V is TRBV29-1; 9 bases align to TRBD1. Germline CDR1 and CDR2: SQVTM and ANQGSEA. J was trimmed by 4 bases and V by 1 base; bases with no gene match: 11. The length of the CDR3 is 17 residues. The DNA of the CDR3 is TGCAGCGTTGAAGGGTTAAAGGGGGACAGGGTTTACAATGAGCAGTTCTTC. The encoded protein is CSVEGLKGDRVYNEQFF.

The J gene is TRBJ2-3, the V gene TRBV20-1; D is ambiguous. The germline gives CDR1 DFQATT, CDR2 SNEGSKA (reference sequence). This CDR3 spans 15 amino acids. Deletions cut 6 bases from V and 2 bases from J, with 18 bases between. The CDR3 reads CSATSEVSDTDTQYF. The CDR3 DNA reads as TGCAGTGCGACATCTGAGGTGTCAGACACAGATACGCAGTATTTT.

This clonotype has more than one count but fewer than ten. The chain couples TRBV28 to TRBJ2-5; D might be TRBD2 (6 bases). Germline CDR1 is MDHEN and CDR2 is SYDVKM. V was cut by 1 base and J by 11 bases, with 20 bases left in between. The CDR3 has 15 residues. The CDR3 sequence is CASSLSSDGSGEQYF. CDR3 in DNA: TGTGCCAGCAGTTTATCTAGCGACGGATCGGGTGAGCAGTACTTC.

The V call is TRBV27, the J call TRBJ2-5; D might be TRBD2 (7 bases). The CDR3 has 17 residues. With 5 bases removed from V and 11 bases from J, the gap between germline ends came to 30 bases. Germline values: CDR1 MNHEY, CDR2 SMNVEV (reference sequence). The CDR3 nucleotides read TGTGCCAGCAGTCCAAAGGCGGGGGCGCGACCGGACAATGAGCAGTACTTC. This gives the protein CASSPKAGARPDNEQYF.

The V call is TRBV7-9, the J call TRBJ1-5, with D unclear. CDR1 is SEHNR and CDR2 is FQNEAQ in the germline V gene (reference sequence). Between the trimmed V and J ends, which lost 1 base and 1 base, there was a span of 8 bases. The CDR3 runs to 15 residues. The CDR3, as DNA: TGTGCCAGCAGCTTAGACAGTAGAAGCAATCAGCCCCAGCATTTT. This translates into CASSLDSRSNQPQHF.